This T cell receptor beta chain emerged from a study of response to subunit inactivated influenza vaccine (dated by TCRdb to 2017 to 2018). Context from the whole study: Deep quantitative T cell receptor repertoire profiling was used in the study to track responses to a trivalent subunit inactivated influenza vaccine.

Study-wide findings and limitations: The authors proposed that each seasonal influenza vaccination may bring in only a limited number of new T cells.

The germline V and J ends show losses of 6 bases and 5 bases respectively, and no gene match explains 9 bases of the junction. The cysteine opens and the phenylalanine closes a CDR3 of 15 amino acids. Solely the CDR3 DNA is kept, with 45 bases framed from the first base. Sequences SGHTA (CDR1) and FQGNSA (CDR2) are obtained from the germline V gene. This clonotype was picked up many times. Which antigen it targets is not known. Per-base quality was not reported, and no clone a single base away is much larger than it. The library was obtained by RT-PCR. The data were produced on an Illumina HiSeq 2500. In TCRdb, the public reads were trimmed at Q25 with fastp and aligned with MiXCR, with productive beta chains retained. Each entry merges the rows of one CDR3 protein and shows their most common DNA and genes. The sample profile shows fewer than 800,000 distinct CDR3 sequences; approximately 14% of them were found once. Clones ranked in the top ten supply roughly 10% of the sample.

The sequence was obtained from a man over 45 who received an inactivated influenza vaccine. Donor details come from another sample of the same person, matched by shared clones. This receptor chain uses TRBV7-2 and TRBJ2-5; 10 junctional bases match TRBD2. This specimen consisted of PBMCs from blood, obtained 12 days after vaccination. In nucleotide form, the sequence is TGTGCCAGCAGTACATCTAGCGGGAGTCGGGAGACCCAGTACTTC. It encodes CASSTSSGSRETQYF.